Sequencing of this T cell receptor (beta chain) was carried out in a study of cytomegalovirus exposure and HLA in healthy donors. Across the whole study: Researchers found that roughly 81% of about 400 genotyped donors fell within the Caucasian-associated ancestry cluster.

As to this clone: Its specificity is unknown.

This CDR3 contains 15 residues. Germline V gene sequence: CDR1 MNHNY, CDR2 SVGAGI (reference sequence). The ends were cut back, 6 bases at V and 2 bases at J, with 17 bases in the middle. General study points: A list of 150 to 200 TCR beta chains associated with cytomegalovirus was given. The classifier reportedly diagnosed cytomegalovirus status with high sensitivity and specificity. Immune exposure information available was restricted to CMV serostatus.

The PCR employed 60 Vbeta primers together with 13 Jbeta primers. TCRdb keeps only in-frame clones here, not all; method: immunoSEQ multiplex PCR. Here the sample spans around 140,000 clones, about 77% being singletons. The clonotype comes from a woman in her thirties or forties in good health and CMV-seronegative. What was sequenced was PBMCs. The V call is TRBV6-6, the J call TRBJ2-7, with D possibly TRBD2 on 5 matching bases. The CDR3 DNA reads as TGTGCCAGCAGGCAAGGGTCGGGGTATACCTACGAGCAGTACTTC. This encodes CASRQGSGYTYEQYF.